The entry below describes one TCR beta chain. The data are from a study of blood T cell repertoires in COVID-19. Repertoires were generated with immunoSEQ multiplex PCR, while TCRdb's copy carries only in-frame clones and drops some. Among 140,000 to 150,000 clones listed, 84% were seen once. Germline CDR1 MNHEY, CDR2 SVGAGI. The V end lost 0 bases, the J end lost 7 bases, and 9 bases lay between the germline ends. The CDR3 sequence is 13 residues long. The chain recombines TRBV6-5 with TRBJ1-1; no definite D call. This sequence originates from a human donor in a cohort sampled during active COVID-19. Sequenced: peripheral blood. The CDR3 bases are TGTGCCAGCAGTTACTCGATTGGAGGTGAAGCTTTCTTT. Protein product: CASSYSIGGEAFF.